Described below is a single T cell receptor beta chain sequence and its context. No cognate antigen has been identified for it. No base-level quality is on record; no much larger clone is a single base apart. The CDR3 sequence holds 18 residues, the cysteine and phenylalanine included. Kept here is only the CDR3 DNA, which spans 54 bases and is read in frame from base 1. The germline V and J ends show losses of 0 bases and 0 bases respectively, and no gene match explains 7 bases of the junction. The germline V gene (reference sequence) specifies SEHNR as CDR1 and FQNEAQ as CDR2. The CDR3 regions of human TCRbeta chains were analyzed by immunosequencing. On the study's bioinformatics: Repertoire TCRs were matched against a reference library of SARS-CoV-2-specific TCRs generated with the MIRA antigen-specificity platform. Breadth was defined as the fraction of unique TCRs that were SARS-CoV-2-associated. Depth was defined as the fraction of total T cells that were SARS-CoV-2-associated. Each spike-specific TCR was assigned to its reactive spike region and to a CD4 or CD8 class using the MIRA data. Log10-transformed breadth and depth values were compared by one-way ANOVA with Sidak's multiple comparisons tests. TCRdb's version of the immuneACCESS table is confined to in-frame rearrangements and falls short of the full clone set. An unresolved V gene accounts for under half of the shortfall where checked; the remainder is of unknown origin. From that table come the V and J calls and clone size; the DNA was used to work out D and trimming. The sample profile shows 150,000 to 200,000 clones; 85% to 90% of them were found once. Of the sample, around 5.8% falls within the top ten clones.

In the paper's terms, the time point label means: baseline before first vaccination. Vaccinee samples were obtained from the UK trials COV001 and COV002, which included a single-blind randomized controlled phase 2/3 trial of AZD1222 (ChAdOx1 nCoV-19) in healthy adults. Trial participant PBMC samples were collected at day 0 and day 28 after the second dose for TCRbeta chain sequencing. This specimen belongs to a study of T cell responses to AZD1222 COVID-19 vaccine (dated by TCRdb to 2020 to 2023). Looking at the study overall: Because spike-specific TCR depth and breadth did not differ between the two schedules, AZD1222 recipients who got a second dose at roughly 4 weeks were pooled with those who got a second dose at roughly 12 weeks. TCR sequencing covered 230 or so trial participants: about 210 given two doses of AZD1222 and 26 given two doses of MenACWY control vaccine. Trial participants were enrolled by age into subgroups of 18-55, 56-69 and 70-plus years, and about 150, 27 and 61 TCR-sequenced participants, respectively, were included in these subgroups. The full study reports these points: Participants were mostly white British and included more females than males, and it was suggested by the authors that clonal diversity may have been underestimated. Reportedly, almost half of the unique spike-specific TCRs recognized epitopes lying outside the regions that are mutated in the B.1.351 and B.1.1.7 variants. Conclusions about previously exposed vaccinees are limited, since just five to seven AZD1222 recipients were seropositive for SARS-CoV-2 at baseline. CD4 TCRs associated with the vaccine covered the entire spike protein, and the dominant responses were in regions 160-218 and 743-854. In the small 56-69-year group, the increase in depth fell short of significance, most likely because of low power. Spike-specific TCR breadth and depth rose significantly after two AZD1222 doses compared with day 0 and with MenACWY recipients. Because no day 14 peak-response samples were available, the repertoires could be characterized only after the peak T cell response.

Sequencing was performed on peripheral blood, taken on day 0 of AZD1222 vaccination. The chain employs TRBV7-9 and TRBJ1-3, and 8 bases in between align with TRBD1. This clonotype was sampled from an adult in good health. For the CDR3, the sequence is CASSLALGQGYSGNTIYF. The DNA sequence is as follows: TGTGCCAGCAGCTTAGCGCTCGGACAGGGTTACTCTGGAAACACCATATATTTT.